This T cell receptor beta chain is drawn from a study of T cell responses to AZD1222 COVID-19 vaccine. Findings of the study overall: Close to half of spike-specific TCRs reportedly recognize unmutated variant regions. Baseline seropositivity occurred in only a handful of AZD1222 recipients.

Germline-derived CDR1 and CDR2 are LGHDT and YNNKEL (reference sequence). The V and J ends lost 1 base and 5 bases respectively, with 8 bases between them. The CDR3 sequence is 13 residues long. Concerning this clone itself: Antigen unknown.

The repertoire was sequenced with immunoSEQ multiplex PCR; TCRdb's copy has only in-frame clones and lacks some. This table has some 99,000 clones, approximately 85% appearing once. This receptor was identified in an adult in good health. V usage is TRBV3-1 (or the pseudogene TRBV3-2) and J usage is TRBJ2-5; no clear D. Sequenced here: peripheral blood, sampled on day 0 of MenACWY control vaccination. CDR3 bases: TGTGCCAGCAGCCAAGGTTCTTCGGAGACCCAGTACTTC. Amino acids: CASSQGSSETQYF.